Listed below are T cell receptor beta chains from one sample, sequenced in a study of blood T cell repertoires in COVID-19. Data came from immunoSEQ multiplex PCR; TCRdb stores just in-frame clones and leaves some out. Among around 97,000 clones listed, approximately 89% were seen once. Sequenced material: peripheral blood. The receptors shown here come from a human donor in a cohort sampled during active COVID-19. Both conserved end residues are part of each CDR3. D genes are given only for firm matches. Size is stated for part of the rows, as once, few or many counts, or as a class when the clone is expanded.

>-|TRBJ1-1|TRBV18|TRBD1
CASSPTQGIEAFF
TGTGCCAGCTCACCGACACAGGGGATTGAAGCTTTCTTT
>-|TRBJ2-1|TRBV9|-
CASSVEGGFTKGYEQFF
TGTGCCAGCAGCGTAGAGGGCGGGTTCACAAAAGGGTATGAGCAGTTCTTC
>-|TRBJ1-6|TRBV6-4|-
CASRFGGNSPLHF
TGTGCCAGCAGATTCGGAGGAAATTCACCCCTCCACTTT
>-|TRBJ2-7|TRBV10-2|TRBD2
CASTSESGLAGGPDEQYF
TGCGCCAGCACCTCGGAGAGTGGGCTAGCGGGAGGGCCCGACGAGCAGTACTTC
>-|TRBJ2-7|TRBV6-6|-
CASSYSTGGLPHEQYF
TGTGCCAGCAGTTACTCGACGGGGGGCCTCCCCCACGAGCAGTACTTC
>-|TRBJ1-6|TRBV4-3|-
CASSQDNNRNSPLHF
TGCGCCAGCAGCCAAGATAATAACAGAAATTCACCCCTCCACTTT
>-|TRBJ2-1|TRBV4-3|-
CASSQDSSGQSNEQFF
TGCGCCAGCAGCCAAGATAGTTCAGGGCAGAGCAATGAGCAGTTCTTC
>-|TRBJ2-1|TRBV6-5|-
CASMRRGHEQFF
TGTGCCAGCATGCGACGAGGCCATGAGCAGTTCTTC
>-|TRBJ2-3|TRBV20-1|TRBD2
CSASPGLATDTQYF
TGCAGTGCTAGTCCGGGACTAGCCACAGATACGCAGTATTTT
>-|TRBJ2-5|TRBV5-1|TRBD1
CASSSRDRGQETQYF
TGCGCCAGCAGCTCCCGGGACAGGGGTCAAGAGACCCAGTACTTC
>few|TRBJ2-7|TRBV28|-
CASSPHRSLYEQYF
TGTGCCAGCAGCCCCCACAGGTCGCTCTACGAGCAGTACTTC
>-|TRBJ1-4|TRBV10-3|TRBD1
CAISEDRGNEKLFF
TGTGCCATCAGTGAGGACAGGGGGAATGAAAAACTGTTTTTT
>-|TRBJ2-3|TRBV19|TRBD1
CASNRGAADTQYF
TGTGCCAGTAACAGGGGTGCGGCAGATACGCAGTATTTT
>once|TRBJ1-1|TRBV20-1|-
CSASRGALNTEAFF
TGCAGTGCTAGTCGGGGGGCGTTAAACACTGAAGCTTTCTTT
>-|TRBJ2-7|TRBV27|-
CASSFQGGGYEQYF
TGTGCCAGCAGTTTTCAAGGCGGAGGGTACGAGCAGTACTTC
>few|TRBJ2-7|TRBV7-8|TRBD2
CASSRGAAGGDEQYF
TGTGCCAGCAGCAGGGGAGCCGCCGGGGGGGACGAGCAGTACTTC
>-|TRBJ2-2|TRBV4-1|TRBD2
CASRNYSNQRERPGELFF
TGCGCCAGCAGGAACTATAGTAATCAGCGGGAGCGGCCCGGGGAGCTGTTTTTT
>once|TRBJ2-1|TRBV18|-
CASSSGVAGNEQFF
TGTGCCAGCTCCTCGGGCGTGGCGGGGAATGAGCAGTTCTTC
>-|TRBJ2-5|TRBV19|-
CASNTVGETQYF
TGTGCCAGTAATACCGTCGGGGAGACCCAGTACTTC
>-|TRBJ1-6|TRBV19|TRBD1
CASSTGQPNSPLHF
TGTGCCAGTAGTACGGGACAGCCCAATTCACCCCTCCACTTT
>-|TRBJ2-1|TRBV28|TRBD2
CASRPTSGRSYNEQFF
TGTGCCAGCAGGCCCACTAGCGGCCGCTCCTACAATGAGCAGTTCTTC
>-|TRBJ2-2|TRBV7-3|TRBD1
CASSWGQGAGELFF
TGTGCCAGCAGCTGGGGACAGGGGGCCGGGGAGCTGTTTTTT
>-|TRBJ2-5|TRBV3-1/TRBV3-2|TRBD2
CASSPVAGAGKTQYF
TGTGCCAGCAGTCCTGTAGCGGGAGCGGGGAAGACCCAGTACTTC
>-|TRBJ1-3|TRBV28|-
CASSGAISSGNTIYF
TGTGCCAGCAGTGGGGCGATTTCCTCTGGAAACACCATATATTTT
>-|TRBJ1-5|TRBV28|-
CASSLMATGYQPQHF
TGTGCCAGCAGTTTGATGGCAACAGGGTATCAGCCCCAGCATTTT
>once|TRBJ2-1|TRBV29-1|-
CSVVRGRDYNEQFF
TGCAGCGTTGTACGCGGGCGCGATTACAATGAGCAGTTCTTC
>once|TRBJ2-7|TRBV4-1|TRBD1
CASSQGTGRSLPYEQYF
TGCGCCAGCAGCCAAGGGACAGGTAGGTCCCTCCCCTACGAGCAGTACTTC
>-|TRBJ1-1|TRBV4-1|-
CASSQPNPMNTEAFF
TGCGCCAGCAGTCAACCTAACCCCATGAACACTGAAGCTTTCTTT
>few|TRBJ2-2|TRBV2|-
CASKHGAGELFF
TGTGCCAGCAAGCACGGGGCCGGGGAGCTGTTTTTT
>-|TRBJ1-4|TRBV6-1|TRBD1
CASRERDRGKGEKLFF
TGTGCCAGCAGAGAAAGGGACAGGGGGAAGGGAGAAAAACTGTTTTTT
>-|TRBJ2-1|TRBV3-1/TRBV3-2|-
CASSLGTYEQFF
TGTGCCAGCAGTTTAGGGACTTATGAGCAGTTCTTC
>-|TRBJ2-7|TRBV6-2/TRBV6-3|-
CASSYSVAVSYEQYF
TGTGCCAGCAGTTACTCGGTAGCGGTCTCCTACGAGCAGTACTTC
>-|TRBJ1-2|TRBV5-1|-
CASSLNGDGYTF
TGCGCCAGCAGCCTGAACGGGGATGGCTACACCTTC
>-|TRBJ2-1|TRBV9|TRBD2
CASSVGGRSYNEQFF
TGTGCCAGCAGCGTAGGCGGGAGGAGCTACAATGAGCAGTTCTTC
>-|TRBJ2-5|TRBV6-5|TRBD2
CASRTSSGTLRYF
TGTGCCAGCAGGACTAGCTCCGGGACTCTCCGGTACTTC
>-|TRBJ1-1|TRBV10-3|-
CAISGGQTNTEAFF
TGTGCCATCAGTGGAGGGCAGACAAACACTGAAGCTTTCTTT
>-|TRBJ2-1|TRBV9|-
CASSVGAGPKYNEQFF
TGTGCCAGCAGCGTAGGCGCGGGACCGAAGTACAATGAGCAGTTCTTC
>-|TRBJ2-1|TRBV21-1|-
CASSKAPLAGNNEQFF
TGTGCCAGCAGCAAAGCACCCCTAGCGGGTAACAATGAGCAGTTCTTC
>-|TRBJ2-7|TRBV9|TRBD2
CASSARAGESYEQYF
TGTGCCAGCAGCGCGCGGGCGGGGGAGTCCTACGAGCAGTACTTC
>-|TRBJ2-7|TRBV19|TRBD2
CASSTIGLGLAGAGQYF
TGTGCCAGTAGTACGATTGGCTTGGGACTAGCGGGAGCCGGGCAGTACTTC